These 21 T cell receptor beta chains were all obtained from the same sample, sequenced in a study of T cell repertoires in cytomegalovirus infection. These TCRs' antigens remain unknown. One entry per CDR3 protein results from TCRdb running MiXCR on the reads. The table shows around 49,000 distinct CDR3 sequences, with around 18% occurring only once. Here the sequenced sample was CD8+ T cells from cultured PBMCs, taken from culture after CMV antigen stimulation. The receptors shown here come from a human donor in good health (CMV status not recorded). Some clones in this sample may be carry-over from other donors' samples.

This clonotype was seen a handful of times. The gene calls are TRBV6-1 and TRBJ1-5; no firm D call. The germline CDR1 and CDR2 sequences are MNHNS and SASEGT. Trimming left V 5 bases short and J 0 bases short, with 14 bases between. The CDR3 spans 16 residues. CDR3 sequence: CASSLGRIYSNQPQHF. The DNA of the CDR3 is TGTGCCAGCAGTCTCGGACGGATCTATAGCAATCAGCCCCAGCATTTT.

This clonotype was seen only once. The genes are TRBV6-2 or TRBV6-3 and TRBJ1-2; D is perhaps TRBD1 (6 bases). With 2 bases removed from V and 2 bases from J, the gap between germline ends came to 9 bases. The germline V gene has CDR1 MNHEY and CDR2 SVGEGT. The CDR3 runs to 14 residues. The CDR3 sequence is CASSYTTGNYGYTF. The DNA of the CDR3 is TGTGCCAGCAGTTACACGACAGGAAACTATGGCTACACCTTC.

The V call is TRBV7-8, the J call TRBJ1-5, with D possibly TRBD1 on 6 matching bases. The CDR3 loop spans 18 amino acids. Deletions cut 0 bases from V and 1 base from J, with 16 bases between. Germline CDR1 is SGHVS and CDR2 is FQNEAQ. CDR3 nucleotides: TGTGCCAGCAGCTTAGCTGCGTGGGGGCGGCAAAGCAATCAGCCCCAGCATTTT. It is translated as CASSLAAWGRQSNQPQHF.

The gene calls are TRBV28 and TRBJ1-2, with TRBD1 matching 9 bases. Germline V CDR1 and CDR2: MDHEN, SYDVKM. This CDR3 has 16 residues. Germline trimming cut 2 bases from V and 1 base from J; bases unmatched to any gene: 5. The CDR3 bases are TGTGCCAGCAGTTTAACCCGGGACAGGGTTAACTATGGCTACACCTTC. It encodes CASSLTRDRVNYGYTF.

This clonotype was counted at least ten times. V usage is TRBV7-9 and J usage is TRBJ1-1; the D is unclear. CDR1 is SEHNR and CDR2 is FQNEAQ in the germline V gene (reference sequence). The CDR3 runs 15 residues. V was shortened by 2 bases and J by 10 bases, with 20 bases between the two germline ends. The CDR3 DNA reads as TGTGCCAGCAGCTTAAGGACTAACCCCCGGACGACAGCTTTCTTT. It codes for CASSLRTNPRTTAFF.

Remarks on this clonotype: A much larger clone differs from this one at a single base, so this may be a read error. V usage is TRBV20-1 and J usage is TRBJ1-3; 7 nucleotides align to TRBD1. Germline CDR1 reads DFQATT; CDR2 reads SNEGSKA (reference sequence). The CDR3 is made up of 14 amino acids. V gave up 6 bases and J gave up 4 bases; unmatched junction bases: 9. CDR3 loop: CSAPGQEEGNTIYF. The CDR3 DNA reads TGCAGTGCCCCAGGACAGGAAGAAGGAAACACCATATATTTT.

This sequence joins TRBV6-1 and TRBJ2-2; possible D gene TRBD1, 6 bases. Trimming removed 5 bases at V and 3 bases at J, with 13 bases between. In germline, CDR1 is MNHNS, CDR2 SASEGT. The CDR3 is 15 amino acids. The CDR3 reads CASSLWGRDTGELFF. As DNA, the CDR3 is TGTGCCAGCAGTCTTTGGGGGCGCGACACCGGGGAGCTGTTTTTT.

This chain uses TRBV7-2 with TRBJ2-1, with a weak D call TRBD1 (6 bases). Per the germline V gene, CDR1 is SGHTA and CDR2 is FQGNSA. The CDR3 has 13 residues. The ends were cut back, 4 bases at V and 8 bases at J, with 12 bases in the middle. The CDR3 sequence is CASSSTQGHEQFF. The CDR3 DNA sequence: TGTGCCAGCAGCTCTACCCAGGGGCATGAGCAGTTCTTC.

The chain uses TRBV20-1 and TRBJ1-1, with a tentative D call TRBD1 (6 bases). Germline lookup yields CDR1 DFQATT and CDR2 SNEGSKA (reference sequence). The CDR3 consists of 13 residues. Trimming took off 0 bases at V and 5 bases at J, with 10 bases between the two ends. The CDR3 nucleotides read TGCAGTGCTAGAGAAAGGGGGGGGACTGAAGCTTTCTTT. It translates to CSARERGGTEAFF.

In regard to this clonotype: One end of the junction varies from germline; a read error may be responsible. This chain uses TRBV11-2 with TRBJ2-7, with 9 bases fitting TRBD1. The CDR3 is 14 residues long. Per the germline V gene, CDR1 is SGHAT and CDR2 is FQNNGV. CDR3 sequence reads: CASSFPGQGKKQNF. In DNA, the CDR3 is TGTGCCAGCAGTTTCCCGGGACAGGGTAAGAAGCAGAACTTC.

The chain has TRBV7-6 and TRBJ2-7; D might be TRBD2 (6 bases). The CDR3 consists of 14 residues. Germline values: CDR1 SGHVS, CDR2 FNYEAQ. Trimming took 5 bases from V and 4 from J, leaving 15 bases between them. The CDR3 sequence is CASSNRAAGYEQYF. CDR3 in DNA: TGTGCCAGCAGCAACCGGGCTGCGGGGTACGAGCAGTACTTC.

This clonotype showed up just a few times. At one boundary the junction diverges from the germline segment, which might be a read error. This sequence joins TRBV7-9 and TRBJ2-5; 8 bases map to TRBD2. The CDR3 covers 14 residues. The V gene's germline CDR1 is SEHNR and CDR2 FQNEAQ (reference sequence). CDR3 residues: CASSIAGSLETQYF. As DNA, the CDR3 is TGTGCCAGCAGCATAGCGGGGTCCTTGGAGACCCAGTACTTC.

The chain has TRBV27 and TRBJ1-2; 7 positions agree with TRBD1. The CDR3 contains 13 residues. Unmatched junction bases numbered 7, after V lost 4 bases and J lost 8 bases. CDR1 and CDR2 (germline): MNHEY, SMNVEV (reference sequence). The CDR3 region is CASSSLTGWGYTF. The DNA of the CDR3 is TGTGCCAGCAGTTCCCTGACAGGGTGGGGCTACACCTTC.

In its sample, this clonotype was seen a few times. The V call is TRBV7-8, the J call TRBJ1-2, with D possibly TRBD1 on 5 matching bases. Germline CDR1 is SGHVS and CDR2 is FQNEAQ. V was shortened by 3 bases and J by 1 base, with 21 bases between the two germline ends. CDR3 size: 18 residues. The CDR3: CASSLIRAAGMSNYGYTF. In DNA form, the CDR3 reads TGTGCCAGCAGCTTGATCCGCGCGGCAGGGATGAGTAACTATGGCTACACCTTC.

This clonotype is large by share. This chain links TRBV7-2 with TRBJ2-7, with 8 positions matching TRBD1. This CDR3 is 16 amino acids long. V trimming: 4 bases; J trimming: 2 bases; junction bases outside the gene matches: 10. Germline loops: CDR1 SGHTA, CDR2 FQGNSA. CDR3 region: CASSYYRDRITYEQYF. CDR3 bases: TGTGCCAGCAGCTACTACCGGGACAGGATTACCTACGAGCAGTACTTC.

The rearrangement links TRBV7-9 to TRBJ1-2; D is perhaps TRBD1 (5 bases). V was pared by 3 bases and J by 2 bases, with 10 bases between. The length of the CDR3 is 14 residues. Germline V gives CDR1 SEHNR, CDR2 FQNEAQ (reference sequence). The CDR3 reads CASSFHRDNYGYTF. DNA for the CDR3: TGTGCCAGCAGCTTCCACCGGGACAACTATGGCTACACCTTC.

CDR3 DNA: TGCGCCAGCAGCACGCCGACAGGGGGGGAGACCCAGTACTTC. Protein sequence: CASSTPTGGETQYF. The chain recombines TRBV5-1 with TRBJ2-5; TRBD1 aligns across 9 bases. Germline CDR1 reads SGHRS; CDR2 reads YFSETQ. The V gene end was trimmed by 4 bases and the J gene end by 5 bases; junction bases not matched to a gene: 6. This CDR3 spans 14 amino acids.

This clonotype was seen only a few times. The chain joins TRBV20-1 to TRBJ1-5, with 7 bases aligning to TRBD1. The V gene's germline CDR1 is DFQATT and CDR2 SNEGSKA (reference sequence). The V segment lost 3 bases and the J segment 3 bases; nucleotides outside the gene matches: 2. The CDR3 runs to 13 residues. The CDR3: CSASGTANQPQHF. CDR3 nucleotides: TGCAGTGCTAGCGGGACAGCCAATCAGCCCCAGCATTTT.

This rearrangement joins TRBV28 to TRBJ1-1; D not resolved. The CDR3 loop spans 11 amino acids. Germline CDR1 MDHEN, CDR2 SYDVKM. Trimming took off 7 bases at V and 2 bases at J, with 5 bases between the two ends. The CDR3 nucleotides are TGTGCCAGCACCACTAACACTGAAGCTTTCTTT. This translates into CASTTNTEAFF.

This clonotype has more than one count but fewer than ten. This chain joins TRBV11-3 and TRBJ2-7; maybe TRBD2 (6 bases). V lost 3 bases to trimming and J lost 0 bases, with 9 bases between them. CDR3 length: 14 residues. From germline, CDR1 is SGHNT and CDR2 YENEEA. CDR3: CASSFDGSSYEQYF. CDR3 sequence (DNA): TGTGCCAGCAGCTTCGACGGGAGCTCCTACGAGCAGTACTTC.

This clonotype has more than one count but fewer than ten. This sequence joins TRBV7-9 and TRBJ2-3; the match to TRBD2 covers 8 bases. The CDR3 is 13 amino acids. Germline V gives CDR1 SEHNR, CDR2 FQNEAQ (reference sequence). Trimming took 6 bases from V and 6 from J; bases not matched to a gene: 5. The CDR3 nucleotides are TGTGCCAGCAGGGGACTAGAGTTCGATACGCAGTATTTT. Translation: CASRGLEFDTQYF.